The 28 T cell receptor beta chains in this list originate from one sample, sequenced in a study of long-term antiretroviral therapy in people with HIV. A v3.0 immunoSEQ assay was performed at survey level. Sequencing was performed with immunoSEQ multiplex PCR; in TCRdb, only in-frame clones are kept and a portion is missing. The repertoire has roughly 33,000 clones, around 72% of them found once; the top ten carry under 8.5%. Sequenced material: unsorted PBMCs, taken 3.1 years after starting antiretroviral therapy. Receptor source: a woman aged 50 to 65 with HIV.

This CDR3 is CASSLGQAGNTIYF. CDR3 DNA sequence: TGCGCCAGCAGCTTGGGGCAGGCTGGAAACACCATATATTTT. The chain combines TRBV5-1 with TRBJ1-3; D is unresolved. V was shortened by 0 bases and J by 2 bases, with 6 bases between the two germline ends. The CDR3 has 14 residues. Germline V gene data show CDR1 as SGHRS and CDR2 as YFSETQ. The variable domain in full, completed from reference TRBV5-1 and TRBJ1-3, reads KAGVTQTPRYLIKTRGQQVTLSCSPISGHRSVSWYQQTPGQGLQFLFEYFSETQRNKGNFPGRFSGRQFSNSRSEMNVSTLELGDSALYLCASSLGQAGNTIYFGEGSWLTVV.

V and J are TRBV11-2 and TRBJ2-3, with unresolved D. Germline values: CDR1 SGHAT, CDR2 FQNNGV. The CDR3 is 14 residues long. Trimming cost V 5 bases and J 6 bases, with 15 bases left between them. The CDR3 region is CASSRPLTPDTQYF. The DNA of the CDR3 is TGTGCCAGCAGCCGACCACTAACTCCGGATACGCAGTATTTT.

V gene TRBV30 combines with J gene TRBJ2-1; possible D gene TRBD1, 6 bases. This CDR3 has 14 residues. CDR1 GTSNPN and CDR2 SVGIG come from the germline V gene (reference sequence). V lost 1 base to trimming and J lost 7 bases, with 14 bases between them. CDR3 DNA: TGTGCCTGGAGTGCGGTAGGTACAGGGAATGAGCAGTTCTTC. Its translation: CAWSAVGTGNEQFF.

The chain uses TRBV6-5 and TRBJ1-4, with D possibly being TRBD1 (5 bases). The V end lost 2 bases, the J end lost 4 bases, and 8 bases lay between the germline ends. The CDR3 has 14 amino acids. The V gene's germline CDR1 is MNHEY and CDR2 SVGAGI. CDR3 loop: CASSYNRLNEKLFF. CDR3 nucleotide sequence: TGTGCCAGCAGTTACAACAGGCTTAATGAAAAACTGTTTTTT.

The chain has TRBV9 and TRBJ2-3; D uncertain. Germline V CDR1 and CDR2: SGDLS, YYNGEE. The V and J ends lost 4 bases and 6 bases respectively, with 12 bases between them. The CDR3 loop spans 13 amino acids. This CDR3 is CASSNTVTDTQYF. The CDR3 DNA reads TGTGCCAGCAGCAATACCGTCACGGATACGCAGTATTTT.

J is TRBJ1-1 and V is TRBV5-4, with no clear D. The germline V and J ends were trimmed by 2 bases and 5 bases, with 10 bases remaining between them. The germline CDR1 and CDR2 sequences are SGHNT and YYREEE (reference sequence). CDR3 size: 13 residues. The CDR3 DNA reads TGTGCCAGCAGCTTAGAACTGGGGACTGAAGCTTTCTTT. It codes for CASSLELGTEAFF. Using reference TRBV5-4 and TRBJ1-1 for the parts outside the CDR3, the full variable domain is ETGVTQSPTHLIKTRGQQVTLRCSSQSGHNTVSWYQQALGQGPQFIFQYYREEENGRGNFPPRFSGLQFPNYSSELNVNALELDDSALYLCASSLELGTEAFFGQGTRLTVV.

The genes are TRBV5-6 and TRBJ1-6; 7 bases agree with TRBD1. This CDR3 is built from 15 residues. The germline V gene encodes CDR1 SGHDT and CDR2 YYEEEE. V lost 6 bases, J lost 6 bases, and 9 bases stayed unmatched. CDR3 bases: TGTGCCAGCAACACTGGACAGGTTATTAATTCACCCCTCCACTTT. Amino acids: CASNTGQVINSPLHF. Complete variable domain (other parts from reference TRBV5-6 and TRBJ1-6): DAGVTQSPTHLIKTRGQQVTLRCSPKSGHDTVSWYQQALGQGPQFIFQYYEEEERQRGNFPDRFSGHQFPNYSSELNVNALLLGDSALYLCASNTGQVINSPLHFGNGTRLTVT.

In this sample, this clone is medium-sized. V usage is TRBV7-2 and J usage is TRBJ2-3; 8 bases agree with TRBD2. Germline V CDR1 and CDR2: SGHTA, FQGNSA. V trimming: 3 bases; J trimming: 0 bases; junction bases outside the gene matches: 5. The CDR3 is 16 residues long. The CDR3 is CASSLASGSSTDTQYF. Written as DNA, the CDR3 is TGTGCCAGCAGCTTGGCTAGCGGGTCTAGCACAGATACGCAGTATTTT.

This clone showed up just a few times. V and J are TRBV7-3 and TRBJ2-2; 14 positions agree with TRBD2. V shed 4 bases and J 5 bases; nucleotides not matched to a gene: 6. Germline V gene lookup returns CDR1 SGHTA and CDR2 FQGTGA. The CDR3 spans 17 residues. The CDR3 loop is CASSYRTSGGPTGELFF. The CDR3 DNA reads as TGTGCCAGCAGCTATAGGACTAGCGGGGGGCCTACCGGGGAGCTGTTTTTT.

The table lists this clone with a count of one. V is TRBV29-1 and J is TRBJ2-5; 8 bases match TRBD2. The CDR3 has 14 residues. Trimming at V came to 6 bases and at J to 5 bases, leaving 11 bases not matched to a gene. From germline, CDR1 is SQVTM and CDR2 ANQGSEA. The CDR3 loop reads CSVLGAGGRETQYF. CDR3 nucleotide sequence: TGCAGCGTCCTGGGGGCGGGGGGCCGGGAGACCCAGTACTTC.

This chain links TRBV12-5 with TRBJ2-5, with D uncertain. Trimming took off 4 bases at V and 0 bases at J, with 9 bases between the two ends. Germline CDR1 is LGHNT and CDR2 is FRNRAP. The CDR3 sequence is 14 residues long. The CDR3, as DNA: TGTGCTAGTGGTTCCGCGGCGTACCAAGAGACCCAGTACTTC. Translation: CASGSAAYQETQYF.

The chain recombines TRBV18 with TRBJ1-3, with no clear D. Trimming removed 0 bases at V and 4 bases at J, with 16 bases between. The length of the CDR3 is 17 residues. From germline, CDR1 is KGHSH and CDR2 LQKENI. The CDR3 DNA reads TGTGCCAGCTCACCACCGGGCAGATCTTCCTCCGGAAACACCATATATTTT. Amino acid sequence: CASSPPGRSSSGNTIYF.

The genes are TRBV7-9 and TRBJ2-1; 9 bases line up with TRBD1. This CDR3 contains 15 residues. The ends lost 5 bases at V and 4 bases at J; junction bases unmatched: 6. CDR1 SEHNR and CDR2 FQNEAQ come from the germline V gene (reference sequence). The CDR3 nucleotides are TGTGCCAGCAGCGAGAGGGACAGGGCGTACAATGAGCAGTTCTTC. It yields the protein CASSERDRAYNEQFF.

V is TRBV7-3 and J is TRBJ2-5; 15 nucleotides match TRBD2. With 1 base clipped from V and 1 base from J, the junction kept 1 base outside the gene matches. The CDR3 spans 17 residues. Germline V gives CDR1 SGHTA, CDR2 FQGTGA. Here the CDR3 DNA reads TGTGCCAGCAGCTTAAAGGGACTAGCGGGGGGCCAAGAGACCCAGTACTTC. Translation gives CASSLKGLAGGQETQYF. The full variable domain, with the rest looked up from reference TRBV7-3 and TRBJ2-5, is GAGVSQTPSNKVTEKGKYVELRCDPISGHTALYWYRQSLGQGPEFLIYFQGTGAADDSGLPNDRFFAVRPEGSVSTLKIQRTERGDSAVYLCASSLKGLAGGQETQYFGPGTRLLVL.

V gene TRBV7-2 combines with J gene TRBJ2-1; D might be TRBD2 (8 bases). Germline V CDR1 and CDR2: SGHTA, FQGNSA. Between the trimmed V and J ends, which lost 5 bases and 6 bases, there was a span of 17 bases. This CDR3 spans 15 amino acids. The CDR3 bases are TGTGCCAGCAGCCCCCGACAGGGACTAGGCAATGAGCAGTTCTTC. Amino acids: CASSPRQGLGNEQFF.

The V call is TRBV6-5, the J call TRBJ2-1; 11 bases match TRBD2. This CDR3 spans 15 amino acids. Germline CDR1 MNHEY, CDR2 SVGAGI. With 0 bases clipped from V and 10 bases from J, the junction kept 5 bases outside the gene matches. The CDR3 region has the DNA TGTGCCAGCAGTTACTCGCTAGCGGGGGGTGGGGAGCAGTTCTTC. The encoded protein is CASSYSLAGGGEQFF.

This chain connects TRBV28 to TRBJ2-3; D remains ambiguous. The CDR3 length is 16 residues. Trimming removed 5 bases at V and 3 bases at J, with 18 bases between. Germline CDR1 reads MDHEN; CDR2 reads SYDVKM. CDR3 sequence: CASSPAHSVLTDTQYF. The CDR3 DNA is TGTGCCAGCAGTCCCGCCCATTCAGTACTGACAGATACGCAGTATTTT. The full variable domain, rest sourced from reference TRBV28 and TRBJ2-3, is DVKVTQSSRYLVKRTGEKVFLECVQDMDHENMFWYRQDPGLGLRLIYFSYDVKMKEKGDIPEGYSVSREKKERFSLILESASTNQTSMYLCASSPAHSVLTDTQYFGPGTRLTVL.

Here the CDR3 DNA reads TGTGCCAGCAGCTTATCTGGGGAGCTGTTTTTT. Amino acids: CASSLSGELFF. This rearrangement joins TRBV7-9 to TRBJ2-2; D not resolved. Trimming left V 2 bases short and J 8 bases short, with 3 bases between. This CDR3 is built from 11 residues. Germline V gene data show CDR1 as SEHNR and CDR2 as FQNEAQ (reference sequence).

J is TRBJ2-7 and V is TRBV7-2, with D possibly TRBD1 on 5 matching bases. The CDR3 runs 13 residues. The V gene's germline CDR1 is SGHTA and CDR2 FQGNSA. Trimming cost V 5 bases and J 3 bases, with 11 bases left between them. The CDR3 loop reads CASSRLQGYEQYV. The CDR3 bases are TGTGCCAGCAGCCGACTCCAGGGCTACGAGCAGTACGTC.

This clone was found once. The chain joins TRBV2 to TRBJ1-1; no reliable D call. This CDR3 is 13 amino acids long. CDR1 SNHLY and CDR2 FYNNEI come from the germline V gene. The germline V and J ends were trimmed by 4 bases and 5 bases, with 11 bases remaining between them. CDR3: CASSADLRTEAFF. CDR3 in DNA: TGTGCCAGCAGTGCCGACCTCAGGACTGAAGCTTTCTTT.

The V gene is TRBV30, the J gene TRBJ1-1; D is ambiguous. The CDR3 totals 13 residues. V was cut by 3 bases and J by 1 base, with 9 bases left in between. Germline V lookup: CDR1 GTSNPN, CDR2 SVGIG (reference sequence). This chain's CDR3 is CAWRKGSNTEAFF. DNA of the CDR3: TGTGCCTGGAGGAAGGGTTCGAACACTGAAGCTTTCTTT. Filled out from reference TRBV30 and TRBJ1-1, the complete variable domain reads SQTIHQWPATLVQPVGSPLSLECTVEGTSNPNLYWYRQAAGRGLQLLFYSVGIGQISSEVPQNLSASRPQDRQFILSSKKLLLSDSGFYLCAWRKGSNTEAFFGQGTRLTVV.

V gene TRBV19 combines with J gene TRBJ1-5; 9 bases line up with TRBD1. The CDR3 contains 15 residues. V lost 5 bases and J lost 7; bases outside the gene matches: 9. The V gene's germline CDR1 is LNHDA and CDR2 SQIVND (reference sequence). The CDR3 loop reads CASSDAGTGSQPQHF. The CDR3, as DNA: TGTGCCAGTAGTGACGCCGGGACAGGGAGCCAGCCCCAGCATTTT.

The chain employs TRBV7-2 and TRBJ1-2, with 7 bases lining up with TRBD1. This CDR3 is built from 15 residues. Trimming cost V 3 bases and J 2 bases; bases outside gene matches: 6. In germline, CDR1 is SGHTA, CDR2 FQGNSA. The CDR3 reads CASSFSTGLNYGYTF. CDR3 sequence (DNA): TGTGCCAGCAGCTTCTCGACAGGGTTGAACTATGGCTACACCTTC.

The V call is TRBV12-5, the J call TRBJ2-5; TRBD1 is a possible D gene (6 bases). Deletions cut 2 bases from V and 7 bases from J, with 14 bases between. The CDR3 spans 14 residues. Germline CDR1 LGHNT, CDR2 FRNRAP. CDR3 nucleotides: TGTGCTAGTGGTTTGTCAGGGGAGCTGGGGACCCAGTACTTC. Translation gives CASGLSGELGTQYF.

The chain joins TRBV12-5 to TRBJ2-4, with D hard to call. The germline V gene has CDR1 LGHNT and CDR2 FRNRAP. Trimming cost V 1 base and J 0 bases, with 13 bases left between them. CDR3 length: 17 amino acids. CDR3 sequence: CASGLAPGSLAKNIQYF. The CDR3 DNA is TGTGCTAGTGGTTTGGCCCCCGGATCCTTAGCCAAAAACATTCAGTACTTC.

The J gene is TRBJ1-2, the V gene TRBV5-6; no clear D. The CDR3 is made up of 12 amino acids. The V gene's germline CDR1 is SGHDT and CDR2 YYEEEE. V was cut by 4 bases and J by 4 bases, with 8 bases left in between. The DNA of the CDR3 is TGTGCCAGCAGCCCCCAGAGCTATGGCTACACCTTC. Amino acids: CASSPQSYGYTF.

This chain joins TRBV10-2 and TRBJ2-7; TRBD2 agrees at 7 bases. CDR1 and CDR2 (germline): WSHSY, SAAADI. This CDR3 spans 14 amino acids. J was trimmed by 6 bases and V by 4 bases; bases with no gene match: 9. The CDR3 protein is CASSVVGGGGEQYF. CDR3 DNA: TGCGCCAGCAGTGTTGTAGGCGGGGGAGGCGAGCAGTACTTC.

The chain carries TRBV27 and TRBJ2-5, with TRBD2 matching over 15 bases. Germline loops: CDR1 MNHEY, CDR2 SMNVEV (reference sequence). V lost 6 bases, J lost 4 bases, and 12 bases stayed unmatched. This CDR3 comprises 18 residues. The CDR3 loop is CASSLAPGLAGGGETQYF. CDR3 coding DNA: TGTGCCAGCAGCTTAGCCCCGGGACTAGCGGGGGGAGGAGAGACCCAGTACTTC.